The present T cell receptor (beta chain) was sequenced within a study of T cells in tuberculosis. Whole-study findings and limits: Active tuberculosis TCR-alpha repertoires lay closer to GMM-specific TCRs than IGRA-negative controls, suggesting clonal expansion.

Each donor contributed about 100,000 T cells on average, unsorted. A word on this clone: Antigen unknown.

From germline, CDR1 is GTSNPN and CDR2 SVGIG (reference sequence). Trimming shortened V by 4 bases and J by 0 bases, and 10 bases separated the two germline ends. The CDR3 extends over 14 amino acids. Sequencing was performed with immunoSEQ multiplex PCR; in TCRdb, only in-frame clones are kept and a portion is missing. The repertoire holds 44,000 or so clones, with about 96% as singletons. The sample comprised PBMCs. The origin of this receptor is a donor aged 10 to 29 with latent tuberculosis or without tuberculosis infection. The chain uses TRBV30 and TRBJ2-1; D is uncertain. CDR3 bases: TGTGCCTGGACACCCGACAACTCCTACAATGAGCAGTTCTTC. It encodes CAWTPDNSYNEQFF.